These 21 T cell receptor beta chains originate from one sample sequenced in a study of PD-L1 blockade in urothelial cancer. Sequenced by immunoSEQ multiplex PCR; TCRdb stores in-frame clones only, minus some. The data show about 100,000 clones, about 90% seen once. The sample here was PBMCs, taken around atezolizumab (anti-PD-L1) treatment. The source of these receptors is a woman at least 80 years old with urothelial cancer.

The V gene is TRBV9, the J gene TRBJ2-1; 10 nucleotides match TRBD1. Per the germline V gene, CDR1 is SGDLS and CDR2 is YYNGEE. J gave up 6 bases and V 0 bases, and 15 bases lay outside the gene matches. The CDR3 consists of 19 residues. The CDR3 is CASSVVDRGRDRGVNEQFF. The CDR3 DNA is TGTGCCAGCAGCGTAGTTGACAGGGGGAGGGACAGGGGCGTCAATGAGCAGTTCTTC.

The chain has TRBV5-1 and TRBJ2-3; 10 nucleotides agree with TRBD2. The germline V gene encodes CDR1 SGHRS and CDR2 YFSETQ. This CDR3 is built from 16 residues. Trimming removed 4 bases from V and 5 bases from J; junction bases left unmatched: 10. DNA for the CDR3: TGCGCCAGCAGCCCCAATAGCGGGAGGAGTATAGATACGCAGTATTTT. It encodes CASSPNSGRSIDTQYF.

V and J are TRBV5-4 and TRBJ1-4; 9 nucleotides line up with TRBD1. CDR3 length: 16 residues. CDR1 is SGHNT and CDR2 is YYREEE in the germline V gene (reference sequence). Trimming at V came to 4 bases and at J to 8 bases, leaving 12 bases not matched to a gene. The chain's CDR3 is CASSLRDRDEGEKLFF. The CDR3 DNA reads as TGTGCCAGCAGCCTCCGGGACAGGGATGAGGGCGAAAAACTGTTTTTT.

The chain recombines TRBV5-4 with TRBJ2-5; possible D gene TRBD2, 6 bases. Trimming cost V 3 bases and J 3 bases, with 15 bases left between them. The CDR3 covers 15 residues. Looked up from germline, CDR1 is SGHNT and CDR2 is YYREEE (reference sequence). In DNA, the CDR3 is TGTGCCAGCAGCTCCTCGGGGGAGTGGGAAGAGACCCAGTACTTC. This sequence encodes CASSSSGEWEETQYF.

V usage is TRBV28 and J usage is TRBJ1-2; 11 bases fit TRBD1. CDR3 size: 14 residues. After removal of 6 bases from V and 7 bases from J, the junction contained 7 bases not matched to a gene. Germline V gene sequence: CDR1 MDHEN, CDR2 SYDVKM. In nucleotides, the CDR3 is TGTGCCAGCAGGCTGGGACAGGGGGTTGGTGGCTACACCTTC. This translates into CASRLGQGVGGYTF.

The CDR3 bases are TGTGCCAGCAGCTTGGGTAGATCGGGATTCTTCTACGAGCAGTACTTC. This sequence encodes CASSLGRSGFFYEQYF. V gene TRBV5-6 combines with J gene TRBJ2-7, with a weak D call TRBD2 (5 bases). CDR1 is SGHDT and CDR2 is YYEEEE in the germline V gene. Trimming removed 0 bases at V and 3 bases at J, with 16 bases between. The CDR3 extends over 16 amino acids.

CDR3 region: CASSWGGNTEAFF. The DNA of the CDR3 is TGTGCCAGCAGTTGGGGGGGGAACACTGAAGCTTTCTTT. This chain links TRBV6-6 with TRBJ1-1; possible D gene TRBD1, 5 bases. This CDR3 contains 13 residues. Trimming removed 4 bases at V and 1 base at J, with 7 bases between. Germline V gives CDR1 MNHNY, CDR2 SVGAGI (reference sequence).

The chain carries TRBV6-1 and TRBJ2-3; TRBD2 is a possible D gene (6 bases). The germline CDR1 and CDR2 sequences are MNHNS and SASEGT. The germline V and J ends were trimmed by 4 bases and 0 bases, with 11 bases remaining between them. The CDR3 contains 15 residues. The DNA for the CDR3 is TGTGCCAGCAGTGCCGGGACTGCTAGCACAGATACGCAGTATTTT. Amino acids: CASSAGTASTDTQYF.

This chain connects TRBV6-1 to TRBJ1-5; TRBD1 agrees at 10 bases. Germline V gives CDR1 MNHNS, CDR2 SASEGT. This CDR3 is built from 16 residues. With 4 bases clipped from V and 6 bases from J, the junction kept 9 bases outside the gene matches. As DNA, the CDR3 is TGTGCCAGCAGTGTATCCGGGACAGGGGAAGGTCAGCCCCAGCATTTT. Amino acid sequence: CASSVSGTGEGQPQHF.

This sequence joins TRBV5-1 and TRBJ2-6, with D tentatively TRBD2 (6 bases). V was cut by 3 bases and J by 4 bases, with 17 bases left in between. The CDR3 has 17 amino acids. CDR1 SGHRS and CDR2 YFSETQ come from the germline V gene. CDR3 region: CASSSGDGRLGANVLTF. CDR3 DNA sequence: TGCGCCAGCAGCTCGGGGGACGGACGTCTGGGGGCCAACGTCCTGACTTTC.

The chain carries TRBV6-1 and TRBJ2-7, with a possible D match to TRBD2 (6 bases). Germline CDR1 and CDR2: MNHNS and SASEGT. This CDR3 contains 14 residues. Trimming pared 3 bases from V and 7 bases from J, leaving 16 bases between. In DNA, the CDR3 is TGTGCCAGCAGTGACGGTCTAGCGAGGGGTGAGCAGTACTTC. This translates into CASSDGLARGEQYF.

J is TRBJ1-3 and V is TRBV18; TRBD1 might be the D (6 bases). Trimming pared 6 bases from V and 0 bases from J, leaving 12 bases between. Germline V gene lookup returns CDR1 KGHSH and CDR2 LQKENI. This CDR3 spans 15 amino acids. The CDR3 sequence: CASSPTGLSGNTIYF. CDR3 in DNA: TGTGCCAGCTCTCCCACAGGGCTCTCTGGAAACACCATATATTTT.

This clone was counted between two and nine times. V usage is TRBV19 and J usage is TRBJ1-5; 9 nucleotides align to TRBD1. V was pared by 4 bases and J by 3 bases, with 4 bases of the junction left unmatched. CDR1 is LNHDA, CDR2 SQIVND, per germline (reference sequence). This CDR3 contains 15 residues. CDR3 sequence (DNA): TGTGCCAGTAGTACAGGACAGGGGCCCAATCAGCCCCAGCATTTT. Translation: CASSTGQGPNQPQHF. Combining the CDR3 with reference TRBV19 and TRBJ1-5 gives the whole variable domain DGGITQSPKYLFRKEGQNVTLSCEQNLNHDAMYWYRQDPGQGLRLIYYSQIVNDFQKGDIAEGYSVSREKKESFPLTVTSAQKNPTAFYLCASSTGQGPNQPQHFGDGTRLSIL.

The genes are TRBV28 and TRBJ1-1; 9 bases line up with TRBD1. This CDR3 region has 17 residues. The germline V gene has CDR1 MDHEN and CDR2 SYDVKM. Germline trimming cut 4 bases from V and 6 bases from J; bases unmatched to any gene: 15. CDR3 amino acids: CASSSWTGVKLLSEAFF. The CDR3 DNA follows: TGTGCCAGCAGTTCGTGGACAGGGGTTAAATTGTTGTCTGAAGCTTTCTTT.

Regarding this clone: The same CDR3 is also encoded by other DNA sequences in this sample. The V and J genes are TRBV5-4 and TRBJ2-1; 8 bases align to TRBD1. CDR3 length: 13 residues. Unmatched junction bases numbered 2, after V lost 1 base and J lost 8 bases. CDR1 SGHNT and CDR2 YYREEE come from the germline V gene (reference sequence). This CDR3 reads CASSLTGGDEQFF. The DNA for the CDR3 is TGTGCCAGCAGCTTGACAGGGGGTGATGAGCAGTTCTTC.

This sequence joins TRBV7-3 and TRBJ2-3, with 7 bases lining up with TRBD2. V was clipped by 5 bases and J by 7 bases; unmatched bases: 9. Looked up from germline, CDR1 is SGHTA and CDR2 is FQGTGA. This CDR3 spans 14 amino acids. DNA for the CDR3: TGTGCCAGCAGCAACCGACTAGCAGGGAATACGCAGTATTTT. This sequence encodes CASSNRLAGNTQYF.

The rearrangement joins TRBV9 to TRBJ1-2; D may be TRBD1 (6 bases). V was cut by 0 bases and J by 8 bases, with 14 bases left in between. This CDR3 spans 14 amino acids. Germline V CDR1 and CDR2: SGDLS, YYNGEE. CDR3 bases: TGTGCCAGCAGCGTAGAAAGGAGTGGGGGCGGCTACACCTTC. Its translation: CASSVERSGGGYTF.

The chain recombines TRBV5-1 with TRBJ2-2; D perhaps matches TRBD1 (6 bases). Trimming removed 1 base at V and 6 bases at J, with 13 bases between. The CDR3 contains 15 residues. Germline CDR1 reads SGHRS; CDR2 reads YFSETQ. The CDR3 sequence: CASSLSHGGPGELFF. The CDR3 nucleotides read TGCGCCAGCAGCTTGAGTCATGGGGGCCCCGGGGAGCTGTTTTTT. The whole variable domain, filled in from reference TRBV5-1 and TRBJ2-2, reads KAGVTQTPRYLIKTRGQQVTLSCSPISGHRSVSWYQQTPGQGLQFLFEYFSETQRNKGNFPGRFSGRQFSNSRSEMNVSTLELGDSALYLCASSLSHGGPGELFFGEGSRLTVL.

The rearrangement uses TRBV5-1 and TRBJ1-2; D may be TRBD1 (6 bases). Trimming shortened V by 5 bases and J by 2 bases, and 13 bases separated the two germline ends. The CDR3 runs 14 residues. Germline V gene data show CDR1 as SGHRS and CDR2 as YFSETQ. CDR3 DNA sequence: TGCGCCAGCAGACCGGACAGATCGAACTATGGCTACACCTTC. Translated: CASRPDRSNYGYTF.

This chain joins TRBV6-6 and TRBJ2-2; D perhaps matches TRBD1 (5 bases). CDR1 MNHNY and CDR2 SVGAGI come from the germline V gene (reference sequence). CDR3 size: 16 residues. V was shortened by 2 bases and J by 0 bases, with 10 bases between the two germline ends. CDR3 sequence: CASSYLSQANTGELFF. The CDR3 DNA is TGTGCCAGCAGTTACCTCTCACAGGCGAACACCGGGGAGCTGTTTTTT.

This chain joins TRBV28 and TRBJ2-7; 8 nucleotides align to TRBD2. J was trimmed by 0 bases and V by 8 bases; bases with no gene match: 9. The germline gives CDR1 MDHEN, CDR2 SYDVKM. This CDR3 spans 15 amino acids. The CDR3 DNA is TGTGCCAGCCTCTCTTCCGGGACTAGCTCCTACGAGCAGTACTTC. Its protein is CASLSSGTSSYEQYF.